The next 23 T cell receptor beta chains were all read from a single sample in a study of blood T cell repertoires in COVID-19. Method: immunoSEQ multiplex PCR; TCRdb's copy keeps in-frame clones and lacks some. The data show hundreds of thousands of clones, with more than 70% seen just once and approximately 3.8% held by the top ten. The sample consisted of peripheral blood. The receptors shown here come from a woman over 75 with acute or convalescent COVID-19.

This clone was observed once. Distinct nucleotide sequences in the sample also encode this CDR3. The rearrangement uses TRBV7-2 and TRBJ1-1; D unresolved. This CDR3 is 15 amino acids long. Germline V lookup: CDR1 SGHTA, CDR2 FQGNSA. Trimming cost V 0 bases and J 0 bases, with 8 bases left between them. In DNA, the CDR3 is TGTGCCAGCAGCTTAGCGCCGGGAATGAACACTGAAGCTTTCTTT. It specifies CASSLAPGMNTEAFF. The variable domain in full, completed from reference TRBV7-2 and TRBJ1-1, reads GAGVSQSPSNKVTEKGKDVELRCDPISGHTALYWYRQSLGQGLEFLIYFQGNSAPDKSGLPSDRFSAERTGGSVSTLTIQRTQQEDSAVYLCASSLAPGMNTEAFFGQGTRLTVV.

The chain joins TRBV18 to TRBJ2-7; 9 positions match TRBD1. The CDR3 is 14 amino acids. CDR1 KGHSH and CDR2 LQKENI come from the germline V gene. V lost 4 bases and J lost 2; bases outside the gene matches: 3. CDR3 protein: CASSLGQGPYEQYF. The CDR3 region has the DNA TGTGCCAGCTCACTGGGACAGGGTCCCTACGAGCAGTACTTC.

This clone showed up just a few times. The chain uses TRBV6-6 and TRBJ2-7, with a weak D call TRBD2 (5 bases). The CDR3 loop spans 13 amino acids. V was shortened by 0 bases and J by 3 bases, with 6 bases between the two germline ends. Germline V gene lookup returns CDR1 MNHNY and CDR2 SVGAGI (reference sequence). The CDR3 nucleotides are TGTGCCAGCAGTTACTCGGAGGACTACGAGCAGTACTTC. This gives the protein CASSYSEDYEQYF.

The chain is built from TRBV11-3 and TRBJ1-1; tentative D call: TRBD1 (5 bases). V lost 1 base and J 4 bases, leaving 19 bases between the germline ends. CDR3 length: 17 residues. Germline V gene lookup returns CDR1 SGHNT and CDR2 YENEEA. CDR3 in DNA: TGTGCCAGCAGCTTAGGCGGGGGGGGAGCCATCGGCACTGAAGCTTTCTTT. Its protein is CASSLGGGGAIGTEAFF.

The chain joins TRBV5-8 to TRBJ1-5; D is undetermined. This CDR3 comprises 15 residues. CDR1 is SGHTS, CDR2 YDEGEE, per germline. V was pared by 5 bases and J by 4 bases, with 16 bases between. The CDR3 sequence is CASSWELGRNQPQHF. Written as DNA, the CDR3 is TGTGCCAGCAGTTGGGAGTTAGGGAGGAATCAGCCCCAGCATTTT.

Comment on this clone: The junction and the germline gene differ at one end; a read error may be behind it. V usage is TRBV29-1 and J usage is TRBJ1-1; tentative D call: TRBD1 (6 bases). This CDR3 region has 12 residues. Germline V CDR1 and CDR2: SQVTM, ANQGSEA. The CDR3 coding sequence is TGCAGCGTGGAAGAAGGGGGCACTGAAGCTTTCTTT. Its protein product is CSVEEGGTEAFF.

The rearrangement joins TRBV7-2 to TRBJ1-6; weak D call: TRBD1 (5 bases). V lost 1 base to trimming and J lost 5 bases, with 12 bases between them. CDR1 and CDR2 (germline): SGHTA, FQGNSA. This CDR3 is built from 16 residues. The CDR3 sequence is CASSLGSGYDNSPLHF. The CDR3, as DNA: TGTGCCAGCAGCTTAGGGTCAGGGTACGATAATTCACCCCTCCACTTT. The variable domain in full, with the rest retrieved from reference TRBV7-2 and TRBJ1-6, is GAGVSQSPSNKVTEKGKDVELRCDPISGHTALYWYRQSLGQGLEFLIYFQGNSAPDKSGLPSDRFSAERTGGSVSTLTIQRTQQEDSAVYLCASSLGSGYDNSPLHFGNGTRLTVT.

The chain carries TRBV21-1 and TRBJ1-2; TRBD1 is the table's D call, not checked against the DNA. TRBV21-1 is shown as a pseudogene. The CDR3 consists of 14 residues. CDR3 amino acids: CASSKAGRGIGYTF. For the CDR3, the DNA is TGTGCCAGCAGCAAAGCGGGCAGGGGGATTGGCTACACCTTC.

The rearrangement links TRBV4-3 to TRBJ1-6; no definite D call. In germline, CDR1 is LGHNA, CDR2 YSLEER. The CDR3 extends over 14 amino acids. With 3 bases removed from V and 5 bases from J, the gap between germline ends came to 8 bases. The CDR3, as DNA: TGCGCCAGCAGCCAGGAGGTGGATAATTCACCCCTCCACTTT. Translated: CASSQEVDNSPLHF.

V usage is TRBV5-1 and J usage is TRBJ1-2, with a weak D call TRBD1 (5 bases). CDR3 length: 15 residues. Trimming pared 7 bases from V and 4 bases from J, leaving 20 bases between. Germline V gene data show CDR1 as SGHRS and CDR2 as YFSETQ. CDR3 coding DNA: TGCGCCAGCGGTGACGGAATAAATAGGGGCTATGGCTACACCTTC. Its protein is CASGDGINRGYGYTF.

The chain combines TRBV24-1 with TRBJ1-5; 7 bases match TRBD1. Germline values: CDR1 KGHDR, CDR2 SFDVKD. V trimming: 7 bases; J trimming: 4 bases; junction bases outside the gene matches: 3. This CDR3 contains 13 residues. The CDR3 region has the DNA TGTGCCACCAGCTCACAGGGGAATCAGCCCCAGCATTTT. It specifies CATSSQGNQPQHF.

A few counts support this clone. This chain connects TRBV18 to TRBJ2-2, with a tentative D call TRBD1 (6 bases). Germline V gene data show CDR1 as KGHSH and CDR2 as LQKENI. Trimming shortened V by 2 bases and J by 2 bases, and 9 bases separated the two germline ends. The CDR3 runs to 15 residues. The CDR3 coding sequence is TGTGCCAGCTCACCAAGCAGGGGAAACACCGGGGAGCTGTTTTTT. It translates to CASSPSRGNTGELFF.

This chain connects TRBV6-5 to TRBJ2-3; 7 positions match TRBD1. V gave up 0 bases and J gave up 2 bases; unmatched junction bases: 5. The germline V gene has CDR1 MNHEY and CDR2 SVGAGI. The CDR3 runs 16 residues. The CDR3 is CASSYSVGQDTDTQYF. CDR3 nucleotide sequence: TGTGCCAGCAGTTACTCGGTCGGACAGGACACAGATACGCAGTATTTT.

In this sample, this clone turned up a few times. V is TRBV11-2 and J is TRBJ2-7; TRBD1 matches 8 bases. This CDR3 has 14 amino acids. V gave up 3 bases and J gave up 2 bases; unmatched junction bases: 3. The V gene's germline CDR1 is SGHAT and CDR2 FQNNGV. The DNA for the CDR3 is TGTGCCAGCAGCTTCGGGACAGGTCCCTACGAGCAGTACTTC. Its protein product is CASSFGTGPYEQYF.

The chain is built from TRBV19 and TRBJ2-7, with TRBD1 identical over 7 bases. Germline V gene data show CDR1 as LNHDA and CDR2 as SQIVND (reference sequence). V gave up 3 bases and J gave up 2 bases; unmatched junction bases: 4. The CDR3 has 14 residues. The CDR3: CASSIPGQAYEQYF. DNA for the CDR3: TGTGCCAGTAGTATCCCCGGACAGGCCTACGAGCAGTACTTC.

The V and J genes are TRBV4-3 and TRBJ2-3; 10 positions agree with TRBD2. CDR1 LGHNA and CDR2 YSLEER come from the germline V gene. CDR3 size: 16 residues. With V trimmed by 2 bases and J by 6 bases, 8 bases remained unmatched. Here the CDR3 reads CASSQQSGGAVDTQYF. Written as DNA, the CDR3 is TGCGCCAGCAGCCAACAAAGCGGGGGGGCCGTCGATACGCAGTATTTT.

For the CDR3, the DNA is TGTGCCAGCAGCTTAGAGGCAGGGGGGCTAGGAGGCTACACCTTC. It codes for CASSLEAGGLGGYTF. This chain joins TRBV7-9 and TRBJ1-2; 7 positions agree with TRBD1. CDR1 is SEHNR, CDR2 FQNEAQ, per germline (reference sequence). This CDR3 has 15 amino acids. V lost 1 base to trimming and J lost 8 bases; unmatched junction nucleotides: 10. Supplemented by reference TRBV7-9 and TRBJ1-2, the full variable domain reads DTGVSQNPRHKITKRGQNVTFRCDPISEHNRLYWYRQTLGQGPEFLTYFQNEAQLEKSRLLSDRFSAERPKGSFSTLEIQRTEQGDSAMYLCASSLEAGGLGGYTFGSGTRLTVV.

This chain joins TRBV7-9 and TRBJ2-1, with 7 bases that match TRBD1. The CDR3 length is 14 residues. Germline trimming cut 5 bases from V and 6 bases from J; bases unmatched to any gene: 7. Germline V gives CDR1 SEHNR, CDR2 FQNEAQ (reference sequence). The CDR3 loop reads CASSLTGSGNEQFF. The DNA for the CDR3 is TGTGCCAGCAGCCTGACAGGGTCGGGCAATGAGCAGTTCTTC.

The chain recombines TRBV12-3 or TRBV12-4 with TRBJ1-2; D remains ambiguous. The germline V and J ends were trimmed by 1 base and 2 bases, with 5 bases remaining between them. The CDR3 extends over 13 amino acids. CDR3 in DNA: TGTGCCAGCAGTTTAGGCTACAACTATGGCTACACCTTC. It is translated as CASSLGYNYGYTF.

The V gene is TRBV11-3, the J gene TRBJ1-1, with 7 bases identical to TRBD1. This CDR3 spans 14 amino acids. V trimming: 7 bases; J trimming: 1 base; junction bases outside the gene matches: 6. Per germline, CDR1 SGHNT and CDR2 YENEEA. DNA of the CDR3: TGTGCCAGCACCGTAACAGGGGCGAACACTGAAGCTTTCTTT. Protein: CASTVTGANTEAFF.

This chain links TRBV6-2 or TRBV6-3 with TRBJ1-1, with 8 bases lining up with TRBD1. With 0 bases clipped from V and 5 bases from J, the junction kept 11 bases outside the gene matches. The CDR3 has 17 amino acids. The V gene's germline CDR1 is MNHEY and CDR2 SVGEGT. The CDR3 region has the DNA TGTGCCAGCAGTTACTCGGGACAGGAAAGGGAGAGGACTGAAGCTTTCTTT. Encoded protein: CASSYSGQERERTEAFF.

This chain uses TRBV1 with TRBJ1-6; the table names TRBD1, a call not compared with the DNA. TRBV1 represents a pseudogene. The CDR3 runs 16 residues. The CDR3 spells CTSSQDRLTENSPLHF. Written as DNA, the CDR3 is TGCACCAGCAGCCAAGATCGTTTGACAGAAAATTCACCCCTCCACTTT.

This clone was found once. This chain uses TRBV19 with TRBJ2-5; D not certain. Germline V gene lookup returns CDR1 LNHDA and CDR2 SQIVND (reference sequence). Trimming removed 3 bases at V and 3 bases at J, with 8 bases between. The CDR3 totals 13 residues. The CDR3 loop is CASSILVEETQYF. The CDR3 nucleotides are TGTGCCAGTAGTATCTTGGTAGAAGAGACCCAGTACTTC.